The present T cell receptor beta chain was sequenced within a study of T cells in Graves' hyperthyroidism and ophthalmopathy. This clonotype has more than one count but fewer than ten. Researchers amplified the TCR beta CDR3 regions from RNA transcripts. HTBI primers were used for first-round RT-PCR of the TCR CDR3. TCRdb used MiXCR to reprocess the multiplex PCR reads, holding one entry per CDR3 protein. This sample carries a few hundred thousand distinct CDR3 sequences, approximately 25% of them seen once, and the ten largest clones take less than 85%. Germline V gene sequence: CDR1 MNHNS, CDR2 SASEGT. Trimming pared 7 bases from V and 1 base from J, leaving 19 bases between. The CDR3 has 16 residues.

Sequences were obtained from blood. This receptor was obtained from a man aged 45-60 years with Graves' hyperthyroidism. This sequence joins TRBV6-1 and TRBJ1-1, with D possibly being TRBD1 (5 bases). The CDR3 region has the DNA TGTGCCAGCAATCGAGTCCAGGGCTGGGCGAACACTGAAGCTTTCTTT. It yields the protein CASNRVQGWANTEAFF.